The source of this T cell receptor beta chain is a study of cytomegalovirus exposure and HLA in healthy donors. PCR involved 60 Vbeta and 13 Jbeta primers. Only in-frame clones appear in the TCRdb table, and some are missing; sequencing was by immunoSEQ multiplex PCR. The sample yields under 200,000 clones, roughly 79% seen once. V lost 2 bases, J lost 5 bases, and 10 bases lay in between. Per germline, CDR1 MNHEY and CDR2 SVGAGI. CDR3 length: 15 amino acids. The chain couples TRBV6-5 to TRBJ1-6; D is undetermined. Sequencing used PBMCs. This TCR was recovered from a man in his forties in good health and CMV-seronegative. The CDR3 loop reads CASSYEPTDNSPLHF. For the CDR3, the DNA is TGTGCCAGCAGTTACGAGCCAACCGATAATTCACCCCTCCACTTT.